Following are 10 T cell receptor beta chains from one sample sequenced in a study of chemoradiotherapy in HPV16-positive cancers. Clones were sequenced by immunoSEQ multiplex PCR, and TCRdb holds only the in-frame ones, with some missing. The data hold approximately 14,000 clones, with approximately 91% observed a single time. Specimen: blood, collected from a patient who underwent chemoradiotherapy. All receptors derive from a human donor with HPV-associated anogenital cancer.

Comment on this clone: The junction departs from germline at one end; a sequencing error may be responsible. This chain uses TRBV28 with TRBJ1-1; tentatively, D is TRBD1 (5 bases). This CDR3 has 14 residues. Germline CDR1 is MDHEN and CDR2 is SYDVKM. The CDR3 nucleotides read TGTGCCAGCAGTTTGGGCCGACAGTCCCTAGGAGGGATCTTT. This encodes CASSLGRQSLGGIF.

The CDR3 DNA reads as TGTGCCATCAAGTCCGGGGGGGGAGAAGGGGAGACCCAGTACTTC. Translating gives CAIKSGGGEGETQYF. The chain combines TRBV10-3 with TRBJ2-5; TRBD2 matches 8 bases. The J segment lost 5 bases and the V segment lost 7 bases, leaving 12 bases of the junction unmatched. The CDR3 is 15 residues long. In germline, CDR1 is ENHRY, CDR2 SYGVKD.

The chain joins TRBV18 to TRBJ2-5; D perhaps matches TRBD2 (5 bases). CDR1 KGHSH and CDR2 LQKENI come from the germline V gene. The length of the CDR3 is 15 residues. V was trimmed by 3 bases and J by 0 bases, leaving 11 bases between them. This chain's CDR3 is CASSPDRGYQETQYF. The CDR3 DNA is TGTGCCAGCTCACCTGACCGGGGATACCAAGAGACCCAGTACTTC.

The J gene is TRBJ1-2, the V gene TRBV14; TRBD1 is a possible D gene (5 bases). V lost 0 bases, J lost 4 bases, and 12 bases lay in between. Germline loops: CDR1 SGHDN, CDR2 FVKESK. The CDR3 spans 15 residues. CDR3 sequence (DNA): TGTGCCAGCAGCCAAGAGGGACTTAGTATCTATGGCTACACCTTC. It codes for CASSQEGLSIYGYTF.

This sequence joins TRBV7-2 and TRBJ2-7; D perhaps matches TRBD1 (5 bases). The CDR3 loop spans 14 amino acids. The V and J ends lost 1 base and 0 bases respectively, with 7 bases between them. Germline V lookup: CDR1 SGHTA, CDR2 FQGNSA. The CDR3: CASSLVGLSYEQYF. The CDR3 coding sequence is TGTGCCAGCAGCTTAGTGGGGCTCTCCTACGAGCAGTACTTC.

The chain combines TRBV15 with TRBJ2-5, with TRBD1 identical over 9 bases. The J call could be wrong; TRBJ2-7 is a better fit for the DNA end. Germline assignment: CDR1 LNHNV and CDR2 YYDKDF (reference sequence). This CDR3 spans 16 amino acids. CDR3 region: CATSRIKPGQGPEQYF. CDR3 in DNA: TGTGCCACCAGCAGGATTAAACCGGGACAGGGCCCCGAGCAGTACTTC.

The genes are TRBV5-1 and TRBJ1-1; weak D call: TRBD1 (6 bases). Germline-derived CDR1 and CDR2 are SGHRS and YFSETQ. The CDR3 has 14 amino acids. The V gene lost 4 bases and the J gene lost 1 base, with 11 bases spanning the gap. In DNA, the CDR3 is TGCGCCAGCAGCCCGGCAGGGGCGAACACTGAAGCTTTCTTT. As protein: CASSPAGANTEAFF.

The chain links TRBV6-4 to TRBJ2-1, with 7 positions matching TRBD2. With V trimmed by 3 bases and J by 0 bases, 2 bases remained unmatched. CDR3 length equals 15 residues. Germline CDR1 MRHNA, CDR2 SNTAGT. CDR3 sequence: CASSERTSSYNEQFF. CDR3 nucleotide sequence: TGTGCCAGCAGTGAAAGGACTAGCTCCTACAATGAGCAGTTCTTC.

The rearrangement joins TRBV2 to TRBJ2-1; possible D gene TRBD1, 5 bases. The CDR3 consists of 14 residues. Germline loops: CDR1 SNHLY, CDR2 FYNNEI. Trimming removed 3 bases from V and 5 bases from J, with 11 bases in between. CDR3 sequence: CASSEARVNNEQFF. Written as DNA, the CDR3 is TGTGCCAGCAGTGAGGCCAGGGTAAACAATGAGCAGTTCTTC.

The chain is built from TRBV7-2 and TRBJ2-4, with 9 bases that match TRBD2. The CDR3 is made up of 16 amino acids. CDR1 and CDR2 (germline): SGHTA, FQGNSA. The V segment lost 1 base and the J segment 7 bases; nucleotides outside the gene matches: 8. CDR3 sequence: CASSLGSSGGTNIQYF. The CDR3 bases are TGTGCCAGCAGCTTAGGAAGTAGCGGGGGCACGAACATTCAGTACTTC.